The present entry profiles one TCR beta chain with its context. The target of this receptor is not known. Per-base quality was not reported, and no clone a single base away is much larger than it. This sample was taken from a study of CD8 T cells in Susac syndrome (dated by TCRdb to the late 2010s). General notes on the study: Whether CD8+ T cell activation and differentiation in Susac syndrome was antigen driven was tested using repertoire sequencing. CD8+ T cell repertoire clonality was compared between more than ten healthy donors, approximately 14 Susac syndrome patients and 15 multiple sclerosis patients. Overall study results and their limits: The number of individuals in the TCR sequencing and HLA analysis was acknowledged as relatively small.

Peripheral blood CD8+ and CD4+ T cells from healthy donors, Susac syndrome patients and multiple sclerosis patients were profiled by high-throughput TCR beta sequencing. Healthy donors were included as age- and sex-matched controls. Bulk CD8+ and CD4+ T cells were purified magnetically by negative isolation, whereas CD8+ TEMRA cells were enriched by FACS. Blood was collected in EDTA tubes and processed within 24 hours, with PBMCs isolated through density gradient centrifugation. PBMCs intended for TCR sequencing were cryopreserved in liquid nitrogen and thawed later in a water bath at 37 degrees C. The sorted or isolated CD4+, CD8+ and CD8+ TEMRA cells reached a purity of at least 90%. RNA was extracted with the RNeasy kit and roughly 0.5 to 1 ug was reverse transcribed using random hexamers. The immunoSEQ multiplex PCR assay, covering 54 Vbeta and 13 Jbeta segments, was used to amplify TCR beta CDR3 regions. PCR amplification bias was corrected using a synthetic template baseline for primer optimization and computational correction. Processing in the source paper ran as follows. Only productive sequences were kept, with reads annotated to V, D and J genes according to IMGT and analyzed in immunoSEQ Analyzer. Clonality was calculated as one minus the Shannon entropy normalized by log2 of the number of productive unique sequences. Public and private clones were assessed among the 100 most prevalent clones of each patient and control. Clones were defined as Susac-specific when absent from the healthy and MS cohorts, from about 1,100 published viral clones and from other ImmuneACCESS disease sequences. In TCRdb, the public reads were trimmed at Q25 with fastp and aligned with MiXCR, with productive beta chains retained. Every CDR3 protein is listed once, alongside the most common genes and DNA of its rows. The V and J calls reflect TCRdb's pipeline rather than the authors' work. This sample holds tens of thousands of distinct CDR3 sequences; 93% were observed only once. The ten largest clones capture 0.5% to 0.55% of the sample.

This TCR came from a human donor in good health. The specimen sequenced was CD8+ T cells from PBMCs.

The bases read TGTGCCAGCAGCTTTTCGGGGGGGTTTGCCTACGAGCAGTACTTC. Its amino acids are CASSFSGGFAYEQYF. The chain is encoded by TRBV7-6 joined to TRBJ2-7; the central 8 bases match TRBD2. CDR1 and CDR2 were assigned from the germline V gene as SGHVS and FNYEAQ. V lost 3 bases and J lost 2 bases, and the count of bases not matched to a germline gene is 6. Its CDR3 holds 15 amino acids, cysteine through phenylalanine. Only the CDR3 portion is preserved as DNA: 45 bases, with reading frame beginning at the first base.